Listed below are T cell receptor beta chains from one sample, sequenced in a study of T-cell memory formation after mild COVID-19. In TCRdb, the 5' RACE reads were re-called with MiXCR into one record per CDR3 protein. The sample holds approximately 300,000 distinct CDR3 sequences; 7.5% to 9.5% are singletons and the top ten take about 20%. The sample was PBMCs or a T cell subset sorted from them (not recorded which). The receptors originated from a man younger than 30 who had mild COVID-19 (a few samples of this study predate the infection). Cell type and time point are not known. Both conserved end residues are trimmed from each CDR3. Each record gives: J gene, V gene, CDR3 protein.

j_call: TRBJ1-6
v_call: TRBV5-1
cdr3_aa: ASSLEPQLPLH

j_call: TRBJ2-2
v_call: TRBV4-2
cdr3_aa: AANHGDRGRRTGELF

j_call: TRBJ1-1
v_call: TRBV7-2
cdr3_aa: ASSLNSQNTEAF

j_call: TRBJ2-4
v_call: TRBV20-1
cdr3_aa: SARDQEWDRGPEWNIQY

j_call: TRBJ2-5
v_call: TRBV7-9
cdr3_aa: ASSPNRVETQY

j_call: TRBJ1-5
v_call: TRBV20-1
cdr3_aa: SAEGDRGYSNQPQH

j_call: TRBJ1-3
v_call: TRBV4-3
cdr3_aa: ASSQDGQSRNTIY

j_call: TRBJ2-1
v_call: TRBV7-2
cdr3_aa: ASSFGLSGTSGHNEQF

j_call: TRBJ1-2
v_call: TRBV28
cdr3_aa: ASSLPDREDGYT

j_call: TRBJ2-1
v_call: TRBV27
cdr3_aa: ASGVTNEQF

j_call: TRBJ1-4
v_call: TRBV12-3/TRBV12-4
cdr3_aa: ASSQDRDIKKLF

j_call: TRBJ1-1
v_call: TRBV5-1
cdr3_aa: ASSSQGVAETEAF

j_call: TRBJ1-5
v_call: TRBV20-1
cdr3_aa: SARGGRGQPQH

j_call: TRBJ1-1
v_call: TRBV18
cdr3_aa: ASSPWGYAEAF

j_call: TRBJ1-1
v_call: TRBV20-1
cdr3_aa: RGISATEAF

j_call: TRBJ2-5
v_call: TRBV7-6
cdr3_aa: ASSSWTGGSETQY

j_call: TRBJ2-3
v_call: TRBV7-9
cdr3_aa: ASSSHRGPTDTQY

j_call: TRBJ1-1
v_call: TRBV29-1
cdr3_aa: SVVLGGEAF

j_call: TRBJ2-7
v_call: TRBV27
cdr3_aa: ASSPQGVPRDEQY

j_call: TRBJ2-7
v_call: TRBV7-9
cdr3_aa: ASSHWDRSYEQY

j_call: TRBJ2-2
v_call: TRBV10-3
cdr3_aa: AISGGSNTGELF

j_call: TRBJ1-5
v_call: TRBV28
cdr3_aa: ATRGTSRPQH